These 25 T cell receptor beta chains originate from one sample sequenced in a study of blood T cell repertoires in COVID-19. Profiling relied on immunoSEQ multiplex PCR, and the TCRdb table lists in-frame clones only, not all of them. The data contain 130,000 to 150,000 clones, approximately 90% of them seen just once; the ten biggest clones take up over 0.85%. Sequenced sample: peripheral blood. These receptors came from a woman aged 45-65 years with acute or convalescent COVID-19.

The chain employs TRBV6-1 and TRBJ1-2; 8 bases line up with TRBD1. Germline V CDR1 and CDR2: MNHNS, SASEGT. V trimming: 3 bases; J trimming: 1 base; junction bases outside the gene matches: 4. The CDR3 runs 15 residues. In DNA, the CDR3 is TGTGCCAGCAGTGAGACAGGGGAAGGTAACTATGGCTACACCTTC. As protein: CASSETGEGNYGYTF.

The V and J genes are TRBV29-1 and TRBJ2-3, with TRBD2 matching 9 bases. This CDR3 region has 14 residues. The V and J ends lost 6 bases and 2 bases, in that order; junction bases with no gene match: 6. Germline CDR1 is SQVTM and CDR2 is ANQGSEA. The CDR3 sequence: CSVCGRGATDTQYF. CDR3 in DNA: TGCAGCGTGTGCGGGAGGGGGGCCACAGATACGCAGTATTTT.

The rearrangement joins TRBV14 to TRBJ2-7; 7 bases line up with TRBD1. Germline V lookup: CDR1 SGHDN, CDR2 FVKESK. CDR3 length: 15 residues. The V segment lost 0 bases and the J segment 0 bases; nucleotides outside the gene matches: 2. CDR3 region: CASSQDRTGSYEQYF. In nucleotides, the CDR3 is TGTGCCAGCAGCCAAGACAGGACAGGCTCCTACGAGCAGTACTTC.

The chain has TRBV12-3 or TRBV12-4 and TRBJ2-2; D remains ambiguous. The CDR3 totals 13 residues. V was shortened by 3 bases and J by 4 bases, with 6 bases between the two germline ends. CDR3 amino acids: CASSFAVTGELFF. CDR3 sequence (DNA): TGTGCCAGCAGTTTCGCGGTCACCGGGGAGCTGTTTTTT.

This chain connects TRBV6-5 to TRBJ1-4; 7 nucleotides agree with TRBD1. The CDR3 spans 15 residues. Germline loops: CDR1 MNHEY, CDR2 SVGAGI. Unmatched junction bases numbered 12, after V lost 6 bases and J lost 8 bases. The CDR3 loop reads CASRSFTGVSEKLFF. The CDR3, as DNA: TGTGCCAGCAGGTCCTTCACAGGGGTTAGCGAAAAACTGTTTTTT.

The J gene is TRBJ1-2, the V gene TRBV9, with D tentatively TRBD1 (5 bases). The germline CDR1 and CDR2 sequences are SGDLS and YYNGEE. Between the trimmed V and J ends, which lost 0 bases and 4 bases, there was a span of 13 bases. This CDR3 has 15 residues. CDR3 sequence reads: CASSVGRGSGYGYTF. The CDR3 nucleotides are TGTGCCAGCAGCGTAGGGCGGGGGTCGGGCTATGGCTACACCTTC.

The table lists this clone with a few counts. V is TRBV5-4 and J is TRBJ1-6; TRBD1 agrees at 7 bases. V gave up 3 bases and J gave up 4 bases; unmatched junction bases: 4. The CDR3 length is 15 residues. Germline values: CDR1 SGHNT, CDR2 YYREEE (reference sequence). CDR3 loop: CASSSGQPYNSPLHF. The CDR3 coding sequence is TGTGCCAGCAGCTCGGGACAGCCTTATAATTCACCCCTCCACTTT. The full variable domain, completed using reference TRBV5-4 and TRBJ1-6, is ETGVTQSPTHLIKTRGQQVTLRCSSQSGHNTVSWYQQALGQGPQFIFQYYREEENGRGNFPPRFSGLQFPNYSSELNVNALELDDSALYLCASSSGQPYNSPLHFGNGTRLTVT.

The chain combines TRBV6-6 with TRBJ1-4; tentatively, D is TRBD1 (5 bases). V was trimmed by 6 bases and J by 0 bases, leaving 11 bases between them. The CDR3 sequence is 15 residues long. Germline V CDR1 and CDR2: MNHNY, SVGAGI (reference sequence). CDR3 sequence: CASSSQGATNEKLFF. CDR3 DNA: TGTGCCAGCAGCTCGCAGGGTGCAACTAATGAAAAACTGTTTTTT.

V gene TRBV3-1 (or the pseudogene TRBV3-2) combines with J gene TRBJ2-4, with D possibly TRBD2 on 5 matching bases. Between the trimmed V and J ends, which lost 4 bases and 2 bases, there was a span of 12 bases. The CDR3 extends over 15 amino acids. Germline V CDR1 and CDR2: LGHDT, YNNKEL (reference sequence). CDR3 residues: CASSRERATKNIQYF. The CDR3 DNA follows: TGTGCCAGCAGCCGAGAGAGGGCGACCAAAAACATTCAGTACTTC.

The gene calls are TRBV7-7 and TRBJ2-3; a weak D match, TRBD1 (6 bases). The CDR3 has 15 residues. Trimming removed 1 base at V and 4 bases at J, with 12 bases between. From germline, CDR1 is SSHAT and CDR2 FNYEAQ (reference sequence). The CDR3 spells CASSLERGSADTQYF. The CDR3, as DNA: TGTGCCAGCAGCTTAGAGAGGGGGTCGGCAGATACGCAGTATTTT.

Here the CDR3 reads CASSEKGVYGYTF. CDR3 coding DNA: TGTGCCAGTAGTGAAAAGGGGGTCTACGGCTACACCTTC. This chain connects TRBV19 to TRBJ1-2; D is perhaps TRBD1 (6 bases). Germline lookup yields CDR1 LNHDA and CDR2 SQIVND (reference sequence). The CDR3 length is 13 residues. V lost 5 bases and J lost 8, with 15 bases in between.

The chain links TRBV2 to TRBJ2-2; 7 bases fit TRBD1. CDR3 length equals 14 residues. J was trimmed by 2 bases and V by 10 bases; bases with no gene match: 7. Germline values: CDR1 SNHLY, CDR2 FYNNEI. The CDR3 coding sequence is TGTGCCACGACAGGGATCGAAAACACCGGGGAGCTGTTTTTT. Residues: CATTGIENTGELFF.

This clone was recorded only once. The V and J genes are TRBV7-8 and TRBJ2-1; TRBD2 matches 7 bases. Germline-derived CDR1 and CDR2 are SGHVS and FQNEAQ. The CDR3 covers 15 residues. Trimming took 1 base from V and 4 from J; bases not matched to a gene: 4. The CDR3 protein is CASSLVAGEYNEQFF. CDR3 bases: TGTGCCAGCAGCTTAGTGGCGGGGGAATACAATGAGCAGTTCTTC.

The chain joins TRBV7-2 to TRBJ1-2, with 8 bases fitting TRBD1. The length of the CDR3 is 17 residues. The germline V gene encodes CDR1 SGHTA and CDR2 FQGNSA. After removal of 2 bases from V and 3 bases from J, the junction contained 11 bases not matched to a gene. The DNA for the CDR3 is TGTGCCAGCAGCTTATATGCAGGGGGCATCCCTGACTATGGCTACACCTTC. This gives the protein CASSLYAGGIPDYGYTF.

This clone appeared a single time. The chain employs TRBV4-2 and TRBJ2-3, with 12 bases lining up with TRBD2. Losses at the gene ends were 1 base for V and 0 bases for J; bases not matched to a gene: 5. The CDR3 consists of 18 residues. CDR1 is LGHNA and CDR2 is YNFKEQ in the germline V gene. CDR3 sequence reads: CASSQVLAGGPSTDTQYF. The CDR3 coding sequence is TGTGCCAGCAGCCAAGTACTAGCGGGGGGACCTAGCACAGATACGCAGTATTTT.

The CDR3 loop is CASSQVGLAGLYEQYF. CDR3 DNA: TGTGCCAGCAGCCAGGTTGGACTAGCCGGTCTATACGAGCAGTACTTC. This rearrangement joins TRBV14 to TRBJ2-7, with 8 bases matching TRBD2. The germline gives CDR1 SGHDN, CDR2 FVKESK. V lost 3 bases to trimming and J lost 4 bases; unmatched junction nucleotides: 11. This CDR3 is 16 amino acids long.

The genes are TRBV12-3 or TRBV12-4 and TRBJ2-5, with D tentatively TRBD1 (5 bases). The CDR3 is 12 residues long. Trimming pared 3 bases from V and 5 bases from J, leaving 7 bases between. CDR3 sequence reads: CASSFPGETQYF. In nucleotides, the CDR3 is TGTGCCAGCAGTTTCCCAGGGGAGACCCAGTACTTC.

The V call is TRBV3-1 (or the pseudogene TRBV3-2), the J call TRBJ1-5; D might be TRBD1 (5 bases). The CDR3 runs 14 residues. The ends were cut back, 3 bases at V and 0 bases at J, with 6 bases in the middle. Germline assignment: CDR1 LGHDT and CDR2 YNNKEL (reference sequence). The CDR3: CASSQGGSNQPQHF. DNA for the CDR3: TGTGCCAGCAGCCAGGGGGGTAGCAATCAGCCCCAGCATTTT.

The V gene is TRBV7-3, the J gene TRBJ1-2; the D gene is possibly TRBD1 (5 bases). V lost 2 bases, J lost 3 bases, and 16 bases lay in between. The CDR3 extends over 16 amino acids. Germline V gene data show CDR1 as SGHTA and CDR2 as FQGTGA. CDR3: CASSLGGRGLDYGYTF. The DNA for the CDR3 is TGTGCCAGCAGCTTAGGGGGGAGAGGGCTCGACTATGGCTACACCTTC.

V gene TRBV30 combines with J gene TRBJ1-2; D may be TRBD1 (6 bases). The germline CDR1 and CDR2 sequences are GTSNPN and SVGIG (reference sequence). Trimming removed 5 bases from V and 6 bases from J, with 16 bases in between. The CDR3 length is 13 residues. CDR3 sequence: CAWDTGLGHGYTF. For the CDR3, the DNA is TGTGCCTGGGATACAGGGTTGGGACATGGCTACACCTTC.

V usage is TRBV11-3 and J usage is TRBJ2-3; 8 bases agree with TRBD1. The CDR3 runs 16 residues. J gave up 3 bases and V 5 bases, and 10 bases lay outside the gene matches. Germline V gene data show CDR1 as SGHNT and CDR2 as YENEEA. The CDR3 protein is CASSRGGQVETDTQYF. The CDR3 nucleotides are TGTGCCAGCAGCCGAGGGGGACAGGTTGAAACAGATACGCAGTATTTT.

V gene TRBV10-3 combines with J gene TRBJ1-5; TRBD1 matches 9 bases. Germline values: CDR1 ENHRY, CDR2 SYGVKD. V lost 4 bases and J lost 4; bases outside the gene matches: 5. CDR3 length equals 15 residues. Here the CDR3 DNA reads TGTGCCATCAGTGGGATGACAGGGGGGAATCAGCCCCAGCATTTT. Translation gives CAISGMTGGNQPQHF.

The chain carries TRBV5-6 and TRBJ2-7; D not resolved. V lost 0 bases and J 3 bases, leaving 7 bases between the germline ends. CDR3 size: 13 residues. Germline assignment: CDR1 SGHDT and CDR2 YYEEEE. The CDR3 nucleotides read TGTGCCAGCAGCTTGGCCAATCACTACGAGCAGTACTTC. Translation: CASSLANHYEQYF.

In this sample, this clone turned up once. J is TRBJ1-1 and V is TRBV7-9, with D unresolved. Deletions cut 4 bases from V and 0 bases from J, with 18 bases between. CDR3 length equals 17 residues. CDR1 SEHNR and CDR2 FQNEAQ come from the germline V gene (reference sequence). In DNA, the CDR3 is TGTGCCAGCAGCTCGCGGGAAGGTGGGTATGTGAACACTGAAGCTTTCTTT. Amino acids: CASSSREGGYVNTEAFF.

The rearrangement joins TRBV19 to TRBJ2-1; D possibly corresponds to TRBD1 (6 bases). This CDR3 is 17 amino acids long. V was shortened by 7 bases and J by 2 bases, with 21 bases between the two germline ends. CDR1 is LNHDA and CDR2 is SQIVND in the germline V gene (reference sequence). The CDR3 sequence is CASTASRGQITYNEQFF. The CDR3 coding sequence is TGTGCCAGTACCGCCTCCCGGGGACAAATCACCTACAATGAGCAGTTCTTC.